The sequence of this T cell receptor beta chain was determined in a study of T-cell memory formation after mild COVID-19. In the study overall: TCR clusters largely stayed donor specific.

The CDR3 length is 16 residues. With 4 bases clipped from V and 5 bases from J, the junction kept 11 bases outside the gene matches. Germline CDR1 reads MNHEY; CDR2 reads SVGEGT. TCR alpha and TCR beta cDNA libraries with sample barcodes and UMIs came from 5'RACE using constant-segment primers. TCRdb independently ran MiXCR on the 5' RACE reads; one entry per CDR3 protein. In the table there are fewer than 500,000 distinct CDR3 sequences, 20% to 30% of which are singletons. This clonotype was seen more than once but under ten times. Its target is not known. The study, taken as a whole, reports: Memory cells collected pre-infection included some clones that later responded, suggesting cross-reactive memory joined. CD4+ contracting clones were mainly CM and EM; CD8+ ones, EMRA.

This TCR was recovered from an adult woman who had mild COVID-19 (a few samples of this study predate the infection). Cell type and time point are not known. Sequenced material: PBMCs or a T cell subset sorted from them (not recorded which). The chain couples TRBV6-2 or TRBV6-3 to TRBJ2-1; 7 bases are a match to TRBD2. The CDR3 loop is CASSSPAAGINNEQFF. CDR3 coding DNA: TGTGCCAGCAGTTCGCCGGCAGCGGGAATTAACAATGAGCAGTTCTTC.